This entry lists 24 T cell receptor beta chains sequenced from one sample in a study of blood T cell repertoires in COVID-19. The data were produced by immunoSEQ multiplex PCR, yet TCRdb's version contains in-frame clones alone and is incomplete. The sample consists of tens of thousands of clones, around 91% of them appearing once. The specimen sequenced was peripheral blood. Receptors originate from a human donor in a cohort sampled during active COVID-19.

This sequence joins TRBV11-2 and TRBJ1-4; TRBD1 matches at 7 bases. The CDR3 length is 16 residues. Germline-derived CDR1 and CDR2 are SGHAT and FQNNGV. V trimming: 5 bases; J trimming: 3 bases; junction bases outside the gene matches: 9. The CDR3, as DNA: TGTGCCAGCAGCCGCGGACAGGCTGCGGCTAATGAAAAACTGTTTTTT. Amino acid sequence: CASSRGQAAANEKLFF.

This chain joins TRBV11-3 and TRBJ2-1; 10 bases are a match to TRBD2. This CDR3 is built from 15 residues. In germline, CDR1 is SGHNT, CDR2 YENEEA. The V gene end was trimmed by 0 bases and the J gene end by 9 bases; junction bases not matched to a gene: 5. The CDR3 loop is CASSLEVGTSAEQFF. Written as DNA, the CDR3 is TGTGCCAGCAGCTTAGAAGTAGGGACTAGCGCTGAGCAGTTCTTC.

This clone turned up a few times. V gene TRBV7-2 combines with J gene TRBJ1-2; 10 bases are shared with TRBD1. This CDR3 has 15 residues. J gave up 4 bases and V 1 base, and 3 bases lay outside the gene matches. Germline lookup yields CDR1 SGHTA and CDR2 FQGNSA. As DNA, the CDR3 is TGTGCCAGCAGCTTAGAGGGACAGGGGAGCTATGGCTACACCTTC. Translated: CASSLEGQGSYGYTF.

The chain links TRBV7-6 to TRBJ2-5; TRBD2 matches at 14 bases. Per the germline V gene, CDR1 is SGHVS and CDR2 is FNYEAQ. V shed 3 bases, J shed 5 bases, and the junction held 11 bases outside the gene matches. The CDR3 runs to 18 residues. The CDR3 loop reads CASSLAVGTSGRKETQYF. In DNA, the CDR3 is TGTGCCAGCAGCTTGGCAGTAGGGACTAGCGGGAGAAAGGAGACCCAGTACTTC.

The gene calls are TRBV28 and TRBJ1-4; D not resolved. This CDR3 is 13 amino acids long. CDR1 and CDR2 (germline): MDHEN, SYDVKM. Here the CDR3 DNA reads TGTGCGCACGGAGCGGGGACTAATGAAAAACTGTTTTTT. The encoded protein is CAHGAGTNEKLFF. Supplemented by reference TRBV28 and TRBJ1-4, the full variable domain reads DVKVTQSSRYLVKRTGEKVFLECVQDMDHENMFWYRQDPGLGLRLIYFSYDVKMKEKGDIPEGYSVSREKKERFSLILESASTNQTSMYLCAHGAGTNEKLFFGSGTQLSVL.

V gene TRBV18 combines with J gene TRBJ2-1; TRBD2 is a possible D gene (6 bases). The V gene's germline CDR1 is KGHSH and CDR2 LQKENI. This CDR3 comprises 15 residues. Trimming cost V 2 bases and J 6 bases, with 14 bases left between them. CDR3 DNA: TGTGCCAGCTCACCAAGCCCAGCGGGCCTCAATGAGCAGTTCTTC. It translates to CASSPSPAGLNEQFF.

The V and J genes are TRBV7-9 and TRBJ2-3; TRBD2 might be the D (5 bases). Trimming took off 0 bases at V and 2 bases at J, with 6 bases between the two ends. The CDR3 loop spans 14 amino acids. Germline CDR1 reads SEHNR; CDR2 reads FQNEAQ (reference sequence). The CDR3 protein is CASSLALATDTQYF. CDR3 nucleotide sequence: TGTGCCAGCAGCTTAGCCCTAGCCACAGATACGCAGTATTTT.

The J gene is TRBJ2-7, the V gene TRBV28; 10 nucleotides align to TRBD1. Germline values: CDR1 MDHEN, CDR2 SYDVKM. CDR3 length: 15 amino acids. The V segment lost 2 bases and the J segment 3 bases; nucleotides outside the gene matches: 4. The CDR3 DNA reads TGTGCCAGCAGTTTAACCGGGACAGGGGACTACGAGCAGTACTTC. This sequence encodes CASSLTGTGDYEQYF. Supplemented by reference TRBV28 and TRBJ2-7, the full variable domain reads DVKVTQSSRYLVKRTGEKVFLECVQDMDHENMFWYRQDPGLGLRLIYFSYDVKMKEKGDIPEGYSVSREKKERFSLILESASTNQTSMYLCASSLTGTGDYEQYFGPGTRLTVT.

Note on this clone: Germline and junction disagree at one end, which may indicate a read error. CDR3 loop: CVWSGTSGYTDTQYF. Here the CDR3 DNA reads TGTGTCTGGAGTGGAACTAGCGGATACACAGATACGCAGTATTTT. The genes are TRBV30 and TRBJ2-3, with 8 bases identical to TRBD2. This CDR3 is 15 amino acids long. Germline V gene sequence: CDR1 GTSNPN, CDR2 SVGIG (reference sequence).

The chain is built from TRBV12-5 and TRBJ2-1, with TRBD1 identical over 8 bases. The germline gives CDR1 LGHNT, CDR2 FRNRAP. J was trimmed by 7 bases and V by 6 bases; bases with no gene match: 5. The CDR3 spans 13 residues. CDR3 coding DNA: TGTGCTAGTGGAGAACAGGGGGTTAATGAGCAGTTCTTC. Residues: CASGEQGVNEQFF.

J is TRBJ2-7 and V is TRBV5-1; D call uncertain. CDR3 length: 13 residues. V was clipped by 2 bases and J by 0 bases, with 6 bases between them. Germline V CDR1 and CDR2: SGHRS, YFSETQ. The CDR3 loop is CASSLRSSYEQYF. CDR3 coding DNA: TGCGCCAGCAGCTTACGGAGCTCCTACGAGCAGTACTTC.

V usage is TRBV7-8 and J usage is TRBJ2-7; the match to TRBD1 covers 7 bases. Germline-derived CDR1 and CDR2 are SGHVS and FQNEAQ. The CDR3 runs to 13 residues. V lost 5 bases, J lost 4 bases, and 5 bases stayed unmatched. The CDR3 bases are TGTGCCAGCAGCCTGGGACAGTGGTACGAGCAGTACTTC. Translation gives CASSLGQWYEQYF.

V is TRBV9 and J is TRBJ2-3, with TRBD2 matching 7 bases. The CDR3 has 15 residues. Germline-derived CDR1 and CDR2 are SGDLS and YYNGEE. With V trimmed by 0 bases and J by 6 bases, 7 bases remained unmatched. The CDR3 spells CASSVGGGSADTQYF. In DNA, the CDR3 is TGTGCCAGCAGCGTAGGGGGAGGGAGTGCGGATACGCAGTATTTT.

The chain joins TRBV30 to TRBJ1-5; the D is unclear. Trimming stripped 8 bases from V and 0 bases from J, with 14 bases between. This CDR3 has 14 residues. Germline CDR1 reads GTSNPN; CDR2 reads SVGIG (reference sequence). The CDR3 DNA is TGTGCCCTAAGCGGGCTCGATAGCAATCAGCCCCAGCATTTT. Translated, it gives CALSGLDSNQPQHF.

V is TRBV9 and J is TRBJ1-1, with a possible D match to TRBD1 (6 bases). V lost 6 bases, J lost 1 base, and 13 bases lay in between. The germline V gene has CDR1 SGDLS and CDR2 YYNGEE. This CDR3 is built from 14 residues. CDR3 bases: TGTGCCAGCACCCCGGGACAAACGAACACTGAAGCTTTCTTT. It is translated as CASTPGQTNTEAFF.

The chain is built from TRBV18 and TRBJ1-1; D is unclear. Looked up from germline, CDR1 is KGHSH and CDR2 is LQKENI. The CDR3 totals 15 residues. With 3 bases removed from V and 4 bases from J, the gap between germline ends came to 15 bases. CDR3 region: CASSPPGRPGTEAFF. CDR3 nucleotides: TGTGCCAGCTCACCCCCAGGCCGCCCAGGCACTGAAGCTTTCTTT.

V gene TRBV7-3 combines with J gene TRBJ2-1, with a tentative D call TRBD1 (5 bases). CDR3 length: 18 residues. Trimming shortened V by 2 bases and J by 5 bases, and 22 bases separated the two germline ends. Germline lookup yields CDR1 SGHTA and CDR2 FQGTGA. The CDR3: CASSLGYGVGLTDNEQFF. CDR3 in DNA: TGTGCCAGCAGCTTAGGTTATGGGGTGGGGCTAACTGACAATGAGCAGTTCTTC.

The chain joins TRBV27 to TRBJ2-3, with no clear D. Germline CDR1 reads MNHEY; CDR2 reads SMNVEV (reference sequence). V lost 0 bases and J lost 7, with 8 bases in between. The CDR3 covers 13 residues. CDR3: CASSLSAVYTQYF. The CDR3 region has the DNA TGTGCCAGCAGTTTATCAGCCGTTTATACGCAGTATTTT.

CDR3 sequence (DNA): TGTGCCAGCTCACCACGGGGACAGATGAACACCGGGGAGCTGTTTTTT. Residues: CASSPRGQMNTGELFF. This chain links TRBV18 with TRBJ2-2, with 7 bases lining up with TRBD1. Germline lookup yields CDR1 KGHSH and CDR2 LQKENI. With 1 base clipped from V and 1 base from J, the junction kept 3 bases outside the gene matches. The CDR3 totals 16 residues.

The chain couples TRBV5-1 to TRBJ2-1; TRBD1 agrees at 9 bases. The J segment lost 8 bases and the V segment lost 4 bases, leaving 10 bases of the junction unmatched. The CDR3 extends over 15 amino acids. Germline values: CDR1 SGHRS, CDR2 YFSETQ. The CDR3 nucleotides are TGCGCCAGCAGCATACCGGGACAGGGCGGAGATGAGCAGTTCTTC. Its protein is CASSIPGQGGDEQFF.

The V call is TRBV7-2, the J call TRBJ2-2; D remains unclear. The CDR3 length is 15 residues. V dropped 2 bases and J dropped 0 bases, with 7 bases sitting between them. Per germline, CDR1 SGHTA and CDR2 FQGNSA. In DNA, the CDR3 is TGTGCCAGCAGCTTACGGAGAGCGAACACCGGGGAGCTGTTTTTT. It translates to CASSLRRANTGELFF.

The chain joins TRBV4-3 to TRBJ2-2; 8 bases fit TRBD1. This CDR3 has 17 amino acids. Germline CDR1 reads LGHNA; CDR2 reads YSLEER. Trimming took 4 bases from V and 7 from J; bases not matched to a gene: 14. The CDR3 DNA reads TGCGCCAGCAGCCGGAAGCGGACAGGGCATGTGGGCGGGGAGCTGTTTTTT. It yields the protein CASSRKRTGHVGGELFF.

This clone has a handful of counts. This rearrangement joins TRBV11-2 to TRBJ2-5, with D unclear. Per the germline V gene, CDR1 is SGHAT and CDR2 is FQNNGV. The CDR3 loop spans 13 amino acids. The V end was cut by 1 base, the J end by 5 bases, with 8 bases between. The DNA of the CDR3 is TGTGCCAGCAGCTTAGGAGCGCGGGAGACCCAGTACTTC. Translation gives CASSLGARETQYF.

The chain links TRBV6-4 to TRBJ2-2; 8 positions match TRBD2. CDR1 and CDR2 from the germline V gene are MRHNA and SNTAGT. Trimming took 4 bases from V and 1 from J; bases not matched to a gene: 11. This CDR3 is built from 18 residues. This chain's CDR3 is CASSVLAGPAGNTGELFF. The CDR3 nucleotides are TGTGCCAGCAGTGTTCTAGCGGGTCCCGCTGGGAACACCGGGGAGCTGTTTTTT.